One and the same sample provided the 20 T cell receptor beta chains below, sequenced in a study of CD8 T cells in ankylosing spondylitis. TCRdb reanalysed the 5' RACE reads using MiXCR and keeps one entry per CDR3 protein. The sample consists of around 770,000 distinct CDR3 sequences, about 10% of them appearing once. Findings of the study overall: Ankylosing spondylitis blood seemed to carry a telltale TCR beta motif made of several highly homologous variants.

Their target antigens are unknown. Sequencing was performed on blood, either unsorted or a sorted T cell fraction (not recorded which). The receptors stem from a male donor with ankylosing spondylitis.

This clonotype showed up many times. This chain uses TRBV20-1 with TRBJ1-5; D call uncertain. The CDR3 runs to 13 residues. The V gene lost 3 bases and the J gene lost 4 bases, with 10 bases spanning the gap. Germline loops: CDR1 DFQATT, CDR2 SNEGSKA (reference sequence). The CDR3 DNA reads TGCAGTGCTAGGGGGTTTCGGAATCAGCCCCAGCATTTT. Its translation: CSARGFRNQPQHF.

The chain has TRBV9 and TRBJ2-1; 10 bases are a match to TRBD2. The assigned J gene may be wrong: the sequence end matches TRBJ2-7 better. This CDR3 region has 15 residues. CDR1 SGDLS and CDR2 YYNGEE come from the germline V gene. The CDR3 region is CASSASGGPHNEQYF. In DNA, the CDR3 is TGTGCCAGCAGCGCTAGCGGGGGACCCCACAATGAGCAGTACTTC.

This chain links TRBV15 with TRBJ2-7; TRBD1 agrees at 9 bases. This CDR3 region has 14 residues. CDR1 is LNHNV, CDR2 YYDKDF, per germline (reference sequence). The trim removed 1 base at V and 4 bases at J, leaving 2 bases unmatched. The DNA for the CDR3 is TGTGCCACCAGCAGAGGGGACAGGGTTTACGAGCAGTACTTC. It is translated as CATSRGDRVYEQYF.

This clonotype has at least ten counts. The chain couples TRBV12-3 or TRBV12-4 to TRBJ1-3; D gene unclear. V lost 3 bases and J 4 bases, leaving 7 bases between the germline ends. The CDR3 totals 13 residues. The CDR3 spells CASSFFRGNTIYF. CDR3 coding DNA: TGTGCCAGCAGTTTCTTTCGGGGAAACACCATATATTTT.

The chain has TRBV5-5 and TRBJ2-7; possibly TRBD1 or TRBD2 for D (7 bases each). V gave up 4 bases and J gave up 5 bases, with 13 bases separating them. Germline-derived CDR1 and CDR2 are SGHKS and YYEKEE (reference sequence). There are 13 residues in the CDR3. The DNA of the CDR3 is TGTGCCAGCAGCATCAGGGGGAGGGACGAGCAGTACTTC. Translated: CASSIRGRDEQYF.

This clonotype occurred many times. The chain is built from TRBV5-1 and TRBJ2-2; D is perhaps TRBD1 (6 bases). V lost 4 bases and J lost 3, with 16 bases in between. This CDR3 region has 16 residues. Looked up from germline, CDR1 is SGHRS and CDR2 is YFSETQ. The CDR3 sequence is CASSQGQTWYTGELFF. The DNA of the CDR3 is TGCGCCAGCAGCCAAGGACAGACTTGGTACACCGGGGAGCTGTTTTTT.

This clonotype turned up a few times. The V gene is TRBV7-2, the J gene TRBJ1-2, with a tentative D call TRBD1 (6 bases). The CDR3 is 15 amino acids. Deletions cut 3 bases from V and 8 bases from J, with 19 bases between. The germline gives CDR1 SGHTA, CDR2 FQGNSA. CDR3 coding DNA: TGTGCCAGCAGCTTGGGGCCAGGGGAGGGGCGGGGCTACACCTTC. The encoded protein is CASSLGPGEGRGYTF.

This clonotype was observed a handful of times. J is TRBJ1-6 and V is TRBV23-1; D may be TRBD1 (5 bases). TRBV23-1 is an ORF, and what it does is uncertain. This CDR3 has 16 amino acids. The V end was cut by 2 bases, the J end by 0 bases, with 8 bases between. The DNA for the CDR3 is TGCGCCAGCAGTCAACAGGGTTGCTCCTATAATTCACCCCTCCACTTT. It specifies CASSQQGCSYNSPLHF.

This clonotype was recorded a few times. At one of its ends the junction is not consistent with the germline gene, which may arise from a read error. CDR3: CASSLAPGQGTETQYF. The CDR3, as DNA: TGTGCCAGCAGTTTAGCCCCGGGACAGGGAACAGAGACCCAGTACTTC. The V call is TRBV7-8, the J call TRBJ2-5, with 9 bases that match TRBD1. This CDR3 comprises 16 residues. From germline, CDR1 is SGHVS and CDR2 FQNEAQ.

A few counts support this clonotype. The V call is TRBV7-2, the J call TRBJ2-3; D is unresolved. This CDR3 has 14 residues. The V and J ends lost 5 bases and 6 bases respectively, with 15 bases between them. CDR1 and CDR2 from the germline V gene are SGHTA and FQGNSA. This CDR3 is CASSLRTVLDTQYF. As DNA, the CDR3 is TGTGCCAGCAGCCTCCGGACGGTATTGGATACGCAGTATTTT.

This chain links TRBV4-3 with TRBJ1-2, with 7 bases lining up with TRBD1. With V trimmed by 4 bases and J by 5 bases, 4 bases remained unmatched. The CDR3 is 13 residues long. Germline loops: CDR1 LGHNA, CDR2 YSLEER. The DNA for the CDR3 is TGCGCCAGCAGCCCCTTGACAGGGTATGGCTACACCTTC. It encodes CASSPLTGYGYTF.

This clonotype has ten or more counts. The V gene is TRBV10-2, the J gene TRBJ2-7, with D tentatively TRBD2 (5 bases). The germline V gene encodes CDR1 WSHSY and CDR2 SAAADI. Trimming left V 4 bases short and J 7 bases short, with 23 bases between. CDR3 length equals 16 residues. This CDR3 reads CASSAGLGLLLGEQYF. As DNA, the CDR3 is TGCGCCAGCAGTGCTGGACTCGGACTCCTTTTGGGGGAGCAGTACTTC.

J is TRBJ2-3 and V is TRBV6-2 or TRBV6-3; D is unresolved. Looked up from germline, CDR1 is MNHEY and CDR2 is SVGEGT. The V and J ends lost 5 bases and 9 bases respectively, with 15 bases between them. CDR3 length: 13 amino acids. The CDR3 loop is CASSRRRAETQYF. The CDR3 DNA sequence: TGTGCCAGCAGTCGACGACGGGCCGAAACGCAGTATTTT.

This clonotype appeared many times. The rearrangement links TRBV7-2 to TRBJ2-7, with 9 bases identical to TRBD2. The V and J ends lost 6 bases and 0 bases, in that order; junction bases with no gene match: 6. There are 15 residues in the CDR3. Per the germline V gene, CDR1 is SGHTA and CDR2 is FQGNSA. In DNA form, the CDR3 reads TGTGCCAGCAGTTCTACGGGACTAGCCTCCTACGAGCAGTACTTC. Translated: CASSSTGLASYEQYF.

There are a few counts of this clonotype. The chain links TRBV24-1 to TRBJ1-5; no reliable D call. CDR1 is KGHDR, CDR2 SFDVKD, per germline. V dropped 5 bases and J dropped 5 bases, with 6 bases sitting between them. The CDR3 contains 12 residues. The CDR3 DNA reads TGTGCCACCAGTGCCGTCGATCAGCCCCAGCATTTT. Amino acid sequence: CATSAVDQPQHF.

At least ten counts were recorded for this clonotype. The genes are TRBV7-2 and TRBJ1-1; 10 nucleotides agree with TRBD1. J lost 5 bases, V lost 6 bases, and 3 bases had no gene match. CDR3 length: 13 residues. Germline values: CDR1 SGHTA, CDR2 FQGNSA. CDR3 amino acids: CASSSGQGTEAFF. The CDR3 DNA reads as TGTGCCAGCAGTTCGGGACAGGGGACTGAAGCTTTCTTT.

The rearrangement uses TRBV12-3 or TRBV12-4 and TRBJ1-1; 8 bases match TRBD1. With 5 bases clipped from V and 3 bases from J, the junction kept 5 bases outside the gene matches. The CDR3 has 14 amino acids. The chain's CDR3 is CASSGQGADTEAFF. CDR3 nucleotide sequence: TGTGCCAGCAGTGGTCAGGGGGCGGACACTGAAGCTTTCTTT.

This clonotype showed up just a few times. The V call is TRBV20-1, the J call TRBJ2-7; TRBD1 might be the D (6 bases). The V gene lost 6 bases and the J gene lost 1 base, with 19 bases spanning the gap. From germline, CDR1 is DFQATT and CDR2 SNEGSKA (reference sequence). The CDR3 covers 15 residues. The CDR3 is CSAQDSRHQSYEQYF. CDR3 nucleotide sequence: TGCAGTGCCCAGGACAGCCGACACCAATCCTACGAGCAGTACTTC.

A note on this clonotype: A single base separates this from a much larger clone, so it may be a read error. This sequence joins TRBV6-5 and TRBJ1-2; 10 bases match TRBD1. Germline V CDR1 and CDR2: MNHEY, SVGAGI. The CDR3 runs to 15 residues. V shed 0 bases, J shed 3 bases, and the junction held 1 base outside the gene matches. The CDR3 DNA sequence: TGTGCCAGCAGTTACTCCGGGACAGGGGACTATGGCTACACCTTC. This translates into CASSYSGTGDYGYTF.

This clonotype was picked up a small number of times. J is TRBJ1-2 and V is TRBV5-1; D not resolved. The CDR3 covers 14 residues. The V gene's germline CDR1 is SGHRS and CDR2 YFSETQ. With 4 bases removed from V and 5 bases from J, the gap between germline ends came to 15 bases. This CDR3 reads CASSGGGSPYGYTF. The CDR3, as DNA: TGCGCCAGCAGCGGTGGAGGGTCTCCTTATGGCTACACCTTC.